One sample yielded the 29 T cell receptor beta chains listed below, sequenced in a study of cytomegalovirus exposure and HLA in healthy donors. Primers for the PCR totalled 60 Vbeta and 13 Jbeta. The method was immunoSEQ multiplex PCR; TCRdb's version includes in-frame clones alone and lacks a portion of them. The data hold 100,000 to 150,000 clones, with roughly 80% observed a single time. Sequencing used PBMCs. These TCRs come from a man younger than 35 in good health and CMV-seronegative.

This clone was observed a single time. This chain uses TRBV5-6 with TRBJ1-4; 9 nucleotides agree with TRBD1. Germline V gene lookup returns CDR1 SGHDT and CDR2 YYEEEE. V trimming: 6 bases; J trimming: 5 bases; junction bases outside the gene matches: 8. There are 15 residues in the CDR3. CDR3 protein: CASTTGTGINEKLFF. The CDR3 region has the DNA TGTGCCAGCACAACCGGGACAGGGATAAATGAAAAACTGTTTTTT.

The chain combines TRBV6-6 with TRBJ1-2; the match to TRBD1 covers 9 bases. Per the germline V gene, CDR1 is MNHNY and CDR2 is SVGAGI (reference sequence). The CDR3 loop spans 14 amino acids. With V trimmed by 5 bases and J by 4 bases, 5 bases remained unmatched. CDR3 DNA: TGTGCCAGCAGTACAGGGGGCGGTATCTATGGCTACACCTTC. It codes for CASSTGGGIYGYTF.

This clone has just one count. The chain combines TRBV5-6 with TRBJ2-2; D ambiguous. V lost 5 bases, J lost 7 bases, and 18 bases lay in between. Germline V gives CDR1 SGHDT, CDR2 YYEEEE. The CDR3 loop spans 15 amino acids. The CDR3 here is CASRLYGEVHGELFF. CDR3 nucleotide sequence: TGTGCCAGCAGGTTGTACGGAGAGGTCCACGGGGAGCTGTTTTTT.

This CDR3 reads CSAKLTGLHQPQHF. For the CDR3, the DNA is TGCAGCGCCAAACTGACAGGGTTACATCAGCCCCAGCATTTT. The V call is TRBV29-1, the J call TRBJ1-5, with 7 bases identical to TRBD1. After removal of 7 bases from V and 5 bases from J, the junction contained 11 bases not matched to a gene. The germline CDR1 and CDR2 sequences are SQVTM and ANQGSEA. This CDR3 has 14 amino acids. The full variable domain, with the rest looked up from reference TRBV29-1 and TRBJ1-5, is SAVISQKPSRDICQRGTSLTIQCQVDSQVTMMFWYRQQPGQSLTLIATANQGSEATYESGFVIDKFPISRPNLTFSTLTVSNMSPEDSSIYLCSAKLTGLHQPQHFGDGTRLSIL.

This rearrangement joins TRBV20-1 to TRBJ1-1; perhaps TRBD1 as D (5 bases). The CDR3 is made up of 11 amino acids. Germline assignment: CDR1 DFQATT and CDR2 SNEGSKA (reference sequence). CDR3 DNA: TGCAGCGCCAGGGCGGACACTGAAGCTTTCTTT. It specifies CSARADTEAFF.

This clone was observed a handful of times. This rearrangement joins TRBV19 to TRBJ1-1; 7 bases match TRBD1. Looked up from germline, CDR1 is LNHDA and CDR2 is SQIVND (reference sequence). The CDR3 loop spans 16 amino acids. CDR3 DNA sequence: TGTGTCAGCGGGCAGGGGGGCAAGTCGGGTCGCACTGAAGCTTTCTTT. It translates to CVSGQGGKSGRTEAFF.

The V gene is TRBV7-2, the J gene TRBJ2-3; 7 nucleotides line up with TRBD2. The CDR3 runs 18 residues. Germline V gives CDR1 SGHTA, CDR2 FQGNSA. V gave up 2 bases and J gave up 1 base; unmatched junction bases: 12. The DNA of the CDR3 is TGTGCCAGCAGCTTAAGTCCCGGGCTAGCGGACGGCACAGATACGCAGTATTTT. Amino acid sequence: CASSLSPGLADGTDTQYF.

The chain recombines TRBV28 with TRBJ1-1; 8 bases fit TRBD1. The CDR3 has 14 amino acids. Germline loops: CDR1 MDHEN, CDR2 SYDVKM. The DNA of the CDR3 is TGTGTTGCGGACAGGGCAGGAGGGAACACTGAAGCTTTCTTT. Translated, it gives CVADRAGGNTEAFF.

The chain has TRBV6-5 and TRBJ1-1; D uncertain. The CDR3 runs to 13 residues. CDR1 and CDR2 from the germline V gene are MNHEY and SVGAGI. The V gene lost 8 bases and the J gene lost 1 base, with 11 bases spanning the gap. The CDR3 nucleotides read TGTGCCAGCGAAATGACTAGGAACACTGAAGCTTTCTTT. This codes for CASEMTRNTEAFF.

The J gene is TRBJ2-7, the V gene TRBV6-6, with TRBD1 identical over 10 bases. Per germline, CDR1 MNHNY and CDR2 SVGAGI (reference sequence). V shed 4 bases and J 6 bases; nucleotides not matched to a gene: 3. The CDR3 is made up of 13 amino acids. The CDR3 sequence is CASSWDRGGEQYF. The CDR3 nucleotides read TGTGCCAGCAGTTGGGACAGGGGAGGCGAGCAGTACTTC.

The genes are TRBV6-5 and TRBJ1-2, with TRBD1 matching 8 bases. J gave up 4 bases and V 5 bases, and 6 bases lay outside the gene matches. This CDR3 has 14 amino acids. The germline V gene encodes CDR1 MNHEY and CDR2 SVGAGI. CDR3 sequence (DNA): TGTGCCAGCAGTCCCGACAGGGGAAGCTATGGCTACACCTTC. Amino acid sequence: CASSPDRGSYGYTF.

This clone showed up just a few times. This chain uses TRBV7-8 with TRBJ1-1, with D perhaps TRBD1 (5 bases). Germline-derived CDR1 and CDR2 are SGHVS and FQNEAQ. The CDR3 is 16 amino acids. The V and J ends lost 2 bases and 5 bases respectively, with 18 bases between them. CDR3 sequence reads: CASSLNVEAEGTEAFF. In DNA, the CDR3 is TGTGCCAGCAGCTTAAATGTAGAGGCGGAGGGGACTGAAGCTTTCTTT.

The chain employs TRBV7-9 and TRBJ2-2, with 8 bases lining up with TRBD1. J lost 0 bases, V lost 6 bases, and 3 bases had no gene match. Germline V gene lookup returns CDR1 SEHNR and CDR2 FQNEAQ (reference sequence). The CDR3 contains 15 residues. The CDR3 coding sequence is TGTGCCAGCAGACCGGGACAGGCGAACACCGGGGAGCTGTTTTTT. Its protein product is CASRPGQANTGELFF.

The chain employs TRBV6-5 and TRBJ1-6; 7 nucleotides match TRBD1. Germline lookup yields CDR1 MNHEY and CDR2 SVGAGI. V trimming: 5 bases; J trimming: 11 bases; junction bases outside the gene matches: 6. CDR3 length equals 13 residues. The CDR3 DNA reads TGTGCCAGCAGTCAGGGGACAGTTCCACCCCTCCACTTT. Translated, it gives CASSQGTVPPLHF.

This clone has a single count. The V call is TRBV9, the J call TRBJ1-3; D is undetermined. Germline V CDR1 and CDR2: SGDLS, YYNGEE. The CDR3 runs to 15 residues. Deletions cut 3 bases from V and 2 bases from J, with 12 bases between. Here the CDR3 reads CASSETSGTGNTIYF. CDR3 in DNA: TGTGCCAGCAGCGAGACATCCGGGACTGGAAACACCATATATTTT.

The gene calls are TRBV19 and TRBJ2-7; a weak D match, TRBD1 (5 bases). CDR3 length equals 15 residues. Trimming removed 0 bases at V and 2 bases at J, with 11 bases between. Per germline, CDR1 LNHDA and CDR2 SQIVND (reference sequence). The CDR3 spells CASSIDRQGPYEQYF. As DNA, the CDR3 is TGTGCCAGTAGTATAGATAGGCAGGGCCCCTACGAGCAGTACTTC.

The genes are TRBV27 and TRBJ2-3, with 12 bases lining up with TRBD2. CDR1 MNHEY and CDR2 SMNVEV come from the germline V gene (reference sequence). Trimming cost V 2 bases and J 2 bases; bases outside gene matches: 2. This CDR3 contains 16 residues. The CDR3 sequence is CASSLLAGGNTDTQYF. The CDR3, as DNA: TGTGCCAGCAGTTTACTAGCGGGGGGGAACACAGATACGCAGTATTTT.

V and J are TRBV6-1 and TRBJ1-5; D unresolved. Germline V gene data show CDR1 as MNHNS and CDR2 as SASEGT. This CDR3 has 13 amino acids. With 8 bases removed from V and 6 bases from J, the gap between germline ends came to 14 bases. The CDR3 nucleotides are TGTGCCAGCGGGGAGGGAACGGGTCAGCCCCAGCATTTT. Protein product: CASGEGTGQPQHF.

The chain carries TRBV7-7 and TRBJ2-5, with TRBD2 matching 8 bases. The junction had 12 bases not matched to a gene; V was cut back by 5 bases and J by 7 bases. CDR1 and CDR2 from the germline V gene are SSHAT and FNYEAQ (reference sequence). The CDR3 spans 15 residues. DNA of the CDR3: TGTGCCAGCAGCCCTAGCGGGCAGCGGTCAACGACCCAGTACTTC. It yields the protein CASSPSGQRSTTQYF.

This rearrangement joins TRBV5-1 to TRBJ1-3; D may be TRBD1 (5 bases). The V gene lost 0 bases and the J gene lost 3 bases, with 10 bases spanning the gap. This CDR3 comprises 15 residues. Germline assignment: CDR1 SGHRS and CDR2 YFSETQ. The DNA for the CDR3 is TGCGCCAGCAGCTTGGCCGGAGGGGATGGAAACACCATATATTTT. Encoded protein: CASSLAGGDGNTIYF.

The gene calls are TRBV6-5 and TRBJ2-3, with 9 bases identical to TRBD1. This CDR3 is built from 15 residues. Germline lookup yields CDR1 MNHEY and CDR2 SVGAGI. The V segment lost 4 bases and the J segment 1 base; nucleotides outside the gene matches: 3. Here the CDR3 DNA reads TGTGCCAGCAGTTCCGGGACAGGGCGCACAGATACGCAGTATTTT. This codes for CASSSGTGRTDTQYF.

The gene calls are TRBV28 and TRBJ1-5; D gene uncertain. This CDR3 comprises 16 residues. Trimming removed 3 bases at V and 1 base at J, with 13 bases between. Per the germline V gene, CDR1 is MDHEN and CDR2 is SYDVKM. The CDR3: CASSLGGLSSNQPQHF. CDR3 DNA: TGTGCCAGCAGTTTGGGAGGGTTAAGCAGCAATCAGCCCCAGCATTTT.

The chain employs TRBV5-4 and TRBJ1-1; 8 bases match TRBD1. The CDR3 covers 15 residues. Germline CDR1 SGHNT, CDR2 YYREEE (reference sequence). The ends lost 4 bases at V and 0 bases at J; junction bases unmatched: 5. CDR3 bases: TGTGCCAGCAGCCCGAGACAGGGGATGAACACTGAAGCTTTCTTT. Amino acid sequence: CASSPRQGMNTEAFF.

This clone has only a few counts. The J gene is TRBJ1-1, the V gene TRBV19, with D perhaps matching TRBD1 (5 bases). The CDR3 extends over 13 amino acids. CDR1 and CDR2 from the germline V gene are LNHDA and SQIVND (reference sequence). V was shortened by 6 bases and J by 0 bases, with 8 bases between the two germline ends. The CDR3 region has the DNA TGTGCCAGTAGCGGACACCTGAACACTGAAGCTTTCTTT. Protein product: CASSGHLNTEAFF.

Only a few counts were recorded for this clone. The V call is TRBV6-6, the J call TRBJ1-6; D may be TRBD1 (6 bases). Trimming took 6 bases from V and 6 from J, leaving 15 bases between them. The CDR3 covers 15 residues. Per the germline V gene, CDR1 is MNHNY and CDR2 is SVGAGI (reference sequence). The CDR3 protein is CASSLTGISNSPLHF. The CDR3 DNA reads as TGTGCCAGCAGCCTTACAGGGATCTCTAATTCACCCCTCCACTTT.

The chain uses TRBV5-1 and TRBJ1-2, with no clear D. Between the trimmed V and J ends, which lost 0 bases and 3 bases, there was a span of 6 bases. CDR1 is SGHRS, CDR2 YFSETQ, per germline. This CDR3 has 13 amino acids. The CDR3 region is CASSLAYDYGYTF. The CDR3 DNA sequence: TGCGCCAGCAGCTTGGCCTACGACTATGGCTACACCTTC.

The J gene is TRBJ1-2, the V gene TRBV6-5; 7 nucleotides line up with TRBD1. Trimming at V came to 6 bases and at J to 4 bases, leaving 11 bases not matched to a gene. The length of the CDR3 is 15 residues. The germline V gene encodes CDR1 MNHEY and CDR2 SVGAGI. Here the CDR3 reads CASRHTGTDIYGYTF. The CDR3 DNA reads as TGTGCCAGCAGGCACACCGGGACAGACATCTATGGCTACACCTTC.

The chain has TRBV10-1 and TRBJ2-3; no clear D gene. The germline CDR1 and CDR2 sequences are WNHNN and SYGVQD (reference sequence). The germline V and J ends were trimmed by 5 bases and 1 base, with 10 bases remaining between them. CDR3 length: 14 residues. CDR3 loop: CASSRSSRTDTQYF. The CDR3 coding sequence is TGCGCCAGCAGTCGAAGCTCCCGCACAGATACGCAGTATTTT.

The rearrangement links TRBV6-6 to TRBJ1-2; 10 bases line up with TRBD1. J lost 5 bases, V lost 5 bases, and 11 bases had no gene match. This CDR3 is built from 16 residues. Germline V gives CDR1 MNHNY, CDR2 SVGAGI (reference sequence). The CDR3 DNA reads TGTGCCAGCAGTCCACCCGCCGGGACAGGGGATTATGGCTACACCTTC. As protein: CASSPPAGTGDYGYTF.